This entry concerns a single TCR beta chain. Its specificity is not known. TCRdb fed the reads into MiXCR, producing one record per CDR3 protein. The profile shows tens of thousands of distinct CDR3 sequences, roughly a fifth of them singletons. This specimen comes from a study of T cell repertoires in cytomegalovirus infection. Study background: Both CMV infection and a matching HLA type were indicated by public TCR beta signatures.

Findings and caveats of the study: There were carriers of CMV plus the relevant HLA, and cumulative public TCR beta family frequency identified them.

The CDR3 spans 15 residues. The germline V gene encodes CDR1 SGHVS and CDR2 FQNEAQ. J gave up 0 bases and V 2 bases, and 1 base lay outside the gene matches. This chain connects TRBV7-8 to TRBJ2-7; 10 bases agree with TRBD1. The sequence derives from a human donor in good health (CMV status not recorded). Some clones in this sample may be carry-over from other donors' samples. The sample consisted of CD8+ T cells from cultured PBMCs, taken from culture after CMV antigen stimulation. The CDR3 DNA reads TGTGCCAGCAGCTTATGGGACAGGGGCTCCTACGAGCAGTACTTC. It encodes CASSLWDRGSYEQYF.